This T cell receptor beta chain is from a study of T-cell reconstitution after alpha-beta-depleted transplantation in children. Broader study findings: Fresh T-cell production supplied most of the T-cell counts and diversity seen one year after transplant. Expanded graft clones numbering several hundred reportedly gave rise to alpha-beta T cells about two months after transplant. Some patients showed high day-60 TCRbeta diversity, which derived from surviving recipient T cells and thymic progenitors.

This CDR3 is 17 amino acids long. The germline gives CDR1 KGHSH, CDR2 LQKENI. Trimming at V came to 6 bases and at J to 3 bases, leaving 14 bases not matched to a gene. This sample's TCRbeta library carried unique molecular identifier barcodes. Each CDR3 protein gets one entry after TCRdb re-called the PCR reads with MiXCR. The repertoire consists of about 980,000 distinct CDR3 sequences, with roughly 29% occurring once and the leading ten covering about 28%. As concerns this clonotype: Its antigen is undetermined.

This sequence was found in a boy in the first two years of life who had a stem cell transplant for SCID, so the T cells may come from the graft donor. The V call is TRBV18, the J call TRBJ2-1; TRBD2 aligns across 7 bases. The source was PBMCs, mostly from graft donor cells, collected 360 days after TCRalphabeta/CD19-depleted stem cell transplant. DNA of the CDR3: TGTGCCAGCTCCGCGAAACGGGGGGTTACAGTCTACAATGAGCAGTTCTTC. Translated: CASSAKRGVTVYNEQFF.